This is a list of T cell receptor beta chains from one sample in a study of blood T cell repertoires in COVID-19. Some clones are missing from TCRdb's copy, which holds only in-frame ones; the method was immunoSEQ multiplex PCR. The data hold around 240,000 clones, with around 83% observed a single time. Sequenced sample: peripheral blood. The receptors were sampled from a woman between 45 and 60 years old with acute or convalescent COVID-19. Each CDR3 is given with its conserved first and last residue. A D gene is named only where the DNA matches it firmly. Clone sizes are given selectively: once, few, many, or a class where the clone is expanded.

j_gene,abundance,d_gene,v_gene,CDR3aa,CDR3nt
TRBJ2-2,once,NA,TRBV6-2/TRBV6-3,CASSSNRGGELFF,TGTGCCAGCAGTTCTAACCGGGGCGGGGAGCTGTTTTTT
TRBJ2-2,NA,NA,TRBV19,CASSYEPTGELFF,TGTGCCAGTAGTTATGAGCCCACCGGGGAGCTGTTTTTT
TRBJ1-4,NA,NA,TRBV19,CASSIKDADRSNEKLFF,TGTGCCAGTAGTATCAAGGACGCCGACAGGAGCAATGAAAAACTGTTTTTT
TRBJ2-2,NA,NA,TRBV2,CASSAGVTTGELFF,TGTGCCAGCAGTGCCGGGGTAACCACCGGGGAGCTGTTTTTT
TRBJ1-6,NA,NA,TRBV7-8,CASSASGVGNSPLHF,TGTGCCAGCAGCGCGAGCGGGGTGGGTAATTCACCCCTCCACTTT
TRBJ1-3,NA,NA,TRBV3-1/TRBV3-2,CASSQEPQAGNTIYF,TGTGCCAGCAGCCAAGAGCCACAGGCTGGAAACACCATATATTTT
TRBJ1-6,NA,NA,TRBV27,CASSLGGHGSPLHF,TGTGCCAGCAGTTTGGGGGGGCACGGTTCACCCCTCCACTTT
TRBJ2-1,NA,NA,TRBV29-1,CSVGAGDNEQFF,TGCAGCGTTGGGGCCGGGGACAATGAGCAGTTCTTC
TRBJ1-6,NA,NA,TRBV7-9,CASSLGSPTGNSPLHF,TGTGCCAGCAGCTTAGGTTCCCCAACGGGGAATTCACCCCTCCACTTT
TRBJ2-2,NA,NA,TRBV5-4,CASSEQVTGELFF,TGTGCCAGCAGCGAACAGGTCACCGGGGAGCTGTTTTTT
TRBJ1-1,NA,TRBD1,TRBV19,CASSGQGLTEAFF,TGTGCCAGTAGCGGACAGGGTTTAACTGAAGCTTTCTTT
TRBJ2-7,NA,TRBD1,TRBV10-2,CASSADRISYEQYF,TGCGCCAGCAGTGCGGACAGGATCTCCTACGAGCAGTACTTC
TRBJ1-2,NA,NA,TRBV7-2,CASRTDLNYGYTF,TGTGCCAGCAGGACTGATCTTAACTATGGCTACACCTTC
TRBJ1-6,NA,TRBD1,TRBV7-9,CASSLSLDRVGNSPLHF,TGTGCCAGCAGCTTAAGTTTGGACAGGGTCGGTAATTCACCCCTCCACTTT
TRBJ2-1,NA,NA,TRBV5-1,CASSLSPGESEQFF,TGCGCCAGCAGCTTGAGCCCCGGGGAGAGTGAGCAGTTCTTC
TRBJ1-4,NA,TRBD1,TRBV5-5,CASSTGTGGTNEKLFF,TGTGCCAGCAGTACCGGGACAGGGGGCACTAATGAAAAACTGTTTTTT
TRBJ1-1,NA,TRBD1,TRBV25-1,CASSGPGTAEAFF,TGTGCCAGCAGTGGCCCTGGGACAGCTGAAGCTTTCTTT
TRBJ2-3,NA,TRBD1,TRBV11-2,CASSLGDRVGTDTQYF,TGTGCCAGCAGCTTAGGCGACAGGGTCGGCACAGATACGCAGTATTTT
TRBJ1-6,NA,NA,TRBV7-2,CASSFEPGVGPLHF,TGTGCCAGCAGCTTCGAACCGGGGGTTGGTCCCCTCCACTTT
TRBJ1-2,NA,NA,TRBV6-2/TRBV6-3,CASSYSTEEGYTF,TGTGCCAGCAGTTACTCGACCGAGGAAGGCTACACCTTC
TRBJ1-3,NA,NA,TRBV28,CASSSRVSSSGNTIYF,TGTGCCAGCAGTTCCCGGGTTTCATCGTCTGGAAACACCATATATTTT
TRBJ2-1,once,NA,TRBV28,CASSLGRKGNEQFF,TGTGCCAGCAGTTTAGGGAGGAAGGGAAATGAGCAGTTCTTC
TRBJ1-2,NA,TRBD1,TRBV9,CASSVVNTGGYGYTF,TGTGCCAGCAGCGTAGTGAATACAGGGGGCTATGGCTACACCTTC
TRBJ1-1,NA,TRBD1,TRBV19,CASSGTVNTEAFF,TGTGCCAGTAGCGGGACAGTGAACACTGAAGCTTTCTTT